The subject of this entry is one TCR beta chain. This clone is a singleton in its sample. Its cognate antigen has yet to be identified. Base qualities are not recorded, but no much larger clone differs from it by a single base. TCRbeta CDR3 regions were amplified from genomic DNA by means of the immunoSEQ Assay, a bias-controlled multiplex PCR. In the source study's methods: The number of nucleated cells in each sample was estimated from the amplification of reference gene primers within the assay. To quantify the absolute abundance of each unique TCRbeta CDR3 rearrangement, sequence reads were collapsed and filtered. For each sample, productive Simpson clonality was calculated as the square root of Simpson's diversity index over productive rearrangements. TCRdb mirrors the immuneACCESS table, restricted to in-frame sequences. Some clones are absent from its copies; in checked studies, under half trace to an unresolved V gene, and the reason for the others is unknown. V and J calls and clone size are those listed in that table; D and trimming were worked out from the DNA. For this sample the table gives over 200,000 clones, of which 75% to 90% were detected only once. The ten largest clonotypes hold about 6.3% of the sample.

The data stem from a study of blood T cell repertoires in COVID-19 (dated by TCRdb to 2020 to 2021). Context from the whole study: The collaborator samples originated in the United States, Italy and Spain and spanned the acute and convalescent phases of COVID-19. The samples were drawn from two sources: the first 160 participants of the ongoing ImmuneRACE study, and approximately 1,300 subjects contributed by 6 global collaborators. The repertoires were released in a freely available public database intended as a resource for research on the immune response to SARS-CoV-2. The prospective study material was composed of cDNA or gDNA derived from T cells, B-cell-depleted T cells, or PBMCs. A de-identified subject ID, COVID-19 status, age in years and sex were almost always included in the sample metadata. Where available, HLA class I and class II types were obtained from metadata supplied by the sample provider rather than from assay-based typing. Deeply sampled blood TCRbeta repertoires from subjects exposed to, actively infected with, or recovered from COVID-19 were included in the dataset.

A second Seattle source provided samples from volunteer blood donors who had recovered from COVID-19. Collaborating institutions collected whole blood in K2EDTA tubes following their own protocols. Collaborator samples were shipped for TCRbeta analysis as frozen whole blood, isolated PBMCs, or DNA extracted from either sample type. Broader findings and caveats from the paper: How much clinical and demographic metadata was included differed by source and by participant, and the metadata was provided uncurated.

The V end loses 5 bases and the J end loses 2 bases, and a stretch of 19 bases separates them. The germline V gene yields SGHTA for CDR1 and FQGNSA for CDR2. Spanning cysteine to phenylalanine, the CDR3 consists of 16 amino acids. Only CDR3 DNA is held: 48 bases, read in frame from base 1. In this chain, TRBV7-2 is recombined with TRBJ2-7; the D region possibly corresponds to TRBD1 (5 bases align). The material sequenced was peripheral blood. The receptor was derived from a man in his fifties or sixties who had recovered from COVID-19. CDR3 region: CASSGIKGLGAYEQYF. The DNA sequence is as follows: TGTGCCAGCAGCGGGATAAAGGGGTTAGGGGCCTACGAGCAGTACTTC.